This TCR beta chain was identified in a study of regulatory T cells in long-lasting Graves disease. Across the whole study: For under 3 months, newly diagnosed Graves' patients had been taking antithyroid drugs. Overall study results and limits: Patients with persistent Graves' had lower TCR diversity than newly diagnosed patients. Persistent disease was characterized by preferential usage of TRBV28, TRBJ1-2 and TRBJ2-5.

The table lists this clonotype with many counts. Its antigen is undetermined. Investigators prepared the TCR beta libraries by applying iRepertoire HTBI primers and Arm-PCR of CDR3 regions. Via MiXCR, TCRdb re-called the multiplex PCR reads, giving one row per CDR3 protein. The profile covers 360,000 or so distinct CDR3 sequences, with approximately 16% appearing a single time and 30% taken by the ten largest. CDR3 length: 17 amino acids. Germline CDR1 reads LNHNV; CDR2 reads YYDKDF (reference sequence). V was trimmed by 5 bases and J by 4 bases, leaving 20 bases between them. Described time point: newly diagnosed GD, antithyroid drugs for less than 3 months. Following extraction of RNA from PBMCs, that RNA was used to make the TCR library. The guidelines of the American Thyroid Association were the basis for diagnosing Graves' disease. The sample was also linked to a second study, of T cells in Graves' hyperthyroidism and ophthalmopathy.

The clonotype was recovered from a middle-aged man with Graves disease. The rearrangement links TRBV15 to TRBJ2-2; tentative D call: TRBD2 (7 bases). The input for sequencing was peripheral blood mononuclear cells (PBMCs), taken at new diagnosis, from a patient treated with antithyroid drugs. The CDR3 is CATSSTVGGPATGELFF. CDR3 bases: TGTGCCACCAGCTCTACGGTGGGGGGGCCGGCCACCGGGGAGCTGTTTTTT.